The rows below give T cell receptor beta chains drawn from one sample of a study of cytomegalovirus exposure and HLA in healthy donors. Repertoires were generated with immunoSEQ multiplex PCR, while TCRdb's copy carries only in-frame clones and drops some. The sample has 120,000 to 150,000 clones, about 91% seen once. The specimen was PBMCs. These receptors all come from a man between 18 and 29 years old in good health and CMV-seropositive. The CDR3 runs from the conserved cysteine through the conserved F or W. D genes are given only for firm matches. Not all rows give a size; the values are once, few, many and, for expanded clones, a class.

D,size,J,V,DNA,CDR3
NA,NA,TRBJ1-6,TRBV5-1,TGCGCCAGCAGCCAGGACCAGGGGTGGACAAATTCACCCCTCCACTTT,CASSQDQGWTNSPLHF
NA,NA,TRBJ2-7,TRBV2,TGTGCCAGCAGTGAGGTAGCGGAGCCAACCTACGAGCAGTACTTC,CASSEVAEPTYEQYF
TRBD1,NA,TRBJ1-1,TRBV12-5,TGTGCTAGTGGAAGGGGACAGGGGTACACTGAAGCTTTCTTT,CASGRGQGYTEAFF
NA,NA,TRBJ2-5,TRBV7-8,TGTGCCAGCAGCTTAACTAGCAGGAGCGAGACCCAGTACTTC,CASSLTSRSETQYF
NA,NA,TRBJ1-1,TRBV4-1,TGCGCCAGCAGCCAGGGGACAAGGACTGAAGCTTTCTTT,CASSQGTRTEAFF
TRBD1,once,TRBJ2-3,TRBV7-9,TGTGCCAGCAGCCGCAAGACAGGGGCGGATACGCAGTATTTT,CASSRKTGADTQYF
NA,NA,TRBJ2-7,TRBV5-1,TGCGCCAGCAGCTTAGCGAGGAGCTCCTACGAGCAGTACTTC,CASSLARSSYEQYF
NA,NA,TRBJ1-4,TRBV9,TGTGCCAGCAGCGTAGGAAGGGCGAACCAGGGTGAAAAACTGTTTTTT,CASSVGRANQGEKLFF
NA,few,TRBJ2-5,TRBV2,TGTGCCAGCAGAGCTGGGGGGGGCTCGGAGACCCAGTACTTC,CASRAGGGSETQYF
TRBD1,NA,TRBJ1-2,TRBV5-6,TGTGCCAGCAGCTTGGGCCCGTCCGGGACAGGGTTCAGATACACCTTC,CASSLGPSGTGFRYTF